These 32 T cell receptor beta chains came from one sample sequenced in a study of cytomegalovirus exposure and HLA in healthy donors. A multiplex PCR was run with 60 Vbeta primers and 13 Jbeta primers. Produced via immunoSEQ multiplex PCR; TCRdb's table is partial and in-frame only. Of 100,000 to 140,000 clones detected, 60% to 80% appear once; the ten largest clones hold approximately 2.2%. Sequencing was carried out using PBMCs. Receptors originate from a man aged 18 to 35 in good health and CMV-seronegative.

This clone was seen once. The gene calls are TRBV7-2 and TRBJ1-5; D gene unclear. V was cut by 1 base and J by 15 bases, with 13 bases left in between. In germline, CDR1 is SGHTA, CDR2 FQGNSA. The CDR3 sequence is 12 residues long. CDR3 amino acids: CASSLVAEELHF. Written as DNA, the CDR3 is TGTGCCAGCAGCTTAGTAGCGGAGGAGTTGCATTTT.

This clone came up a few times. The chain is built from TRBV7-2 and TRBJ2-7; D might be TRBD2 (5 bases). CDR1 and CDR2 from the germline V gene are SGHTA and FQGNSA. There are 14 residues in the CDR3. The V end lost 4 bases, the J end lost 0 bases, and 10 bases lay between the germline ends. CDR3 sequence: CASSSLVSSYEQYF. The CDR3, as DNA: TGTGCCAGCAGCTCACTAGTGAGCTCCTACGAGCAGTACTTC.

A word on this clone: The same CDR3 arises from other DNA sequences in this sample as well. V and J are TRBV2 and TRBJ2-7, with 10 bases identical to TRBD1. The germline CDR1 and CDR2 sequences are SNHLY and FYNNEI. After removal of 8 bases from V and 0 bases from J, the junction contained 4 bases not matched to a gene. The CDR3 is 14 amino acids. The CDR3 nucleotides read TGTGCCAGCTCGAGGACAGGGGGCTCCTACGAGCAGTACTTC. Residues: CASSRTGGSYEQYF.

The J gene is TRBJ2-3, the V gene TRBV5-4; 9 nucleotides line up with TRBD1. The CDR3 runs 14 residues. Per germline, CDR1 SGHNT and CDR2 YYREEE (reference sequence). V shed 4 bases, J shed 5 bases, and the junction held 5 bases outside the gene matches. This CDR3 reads CASSQRTGEDTQYF. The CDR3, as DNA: TGTGCCAGCAGCCAACGGACAGGGGAAGATACGCAGTATTTT. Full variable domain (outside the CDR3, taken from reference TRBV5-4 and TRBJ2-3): ETGVTQSPTHLIKTRGQQVTLRCSSQSGHNTVSWYQQALGQGPQFIFQYYREEENGRGNFPPRFSGLQFPNYSSELNVNALELDDSALYLCASSQRTGEDTQYFGPGTRLTVL.

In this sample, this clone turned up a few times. CDR3 sequence: CASSLAGTGRLADTQYF. The CDR3 DNA follows: TGTGCCAGCAGCTTGGCCGGGACAGGGAGGCTGGCAGATACGCAGTATTTT. The chain combines TRBV5-5 with TRBJ2-3; 9 bases match TRBD1. With 0 bases clipped from V and 4 bases from J, the junction kept 9 bases outside the gene matches. Germline CDR1 reads SGHKS; CDR2 reads YYEKEE (reference sequence). This CDR3 contains 17 residues.

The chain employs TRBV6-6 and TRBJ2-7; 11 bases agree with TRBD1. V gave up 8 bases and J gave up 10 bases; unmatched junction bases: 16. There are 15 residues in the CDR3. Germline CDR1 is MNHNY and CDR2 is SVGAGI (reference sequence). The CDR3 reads CASGPADRGHLGQYF. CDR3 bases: TGTGCCAGCGGTCCAGCGGACAGGGGGCATCTGGGACAGTACTTC.

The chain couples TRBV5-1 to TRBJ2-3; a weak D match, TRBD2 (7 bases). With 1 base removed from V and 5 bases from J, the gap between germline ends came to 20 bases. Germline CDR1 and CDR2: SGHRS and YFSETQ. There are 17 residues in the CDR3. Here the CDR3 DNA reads TGCGCCAGCAGCTTGATGTACCGGGGGGCCCGGGGAGATACGCAGTATTTT. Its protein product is CASSLMYRGARGDTQYF.

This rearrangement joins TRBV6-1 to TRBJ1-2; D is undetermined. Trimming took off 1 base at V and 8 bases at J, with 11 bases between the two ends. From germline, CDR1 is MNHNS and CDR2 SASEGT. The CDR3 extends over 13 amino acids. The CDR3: CASSEGQASGYTF. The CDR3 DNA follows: TGTGCCAGCAGTGAAGGGCAGGCATCGGGCTACACCTTC.

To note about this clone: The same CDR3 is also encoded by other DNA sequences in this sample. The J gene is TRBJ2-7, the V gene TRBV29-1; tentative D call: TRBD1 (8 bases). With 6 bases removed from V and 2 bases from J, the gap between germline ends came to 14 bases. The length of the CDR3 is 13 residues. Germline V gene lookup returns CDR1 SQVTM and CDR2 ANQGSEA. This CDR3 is CSVRTGRAYEQYF. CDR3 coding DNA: TGCAGCGTGAGGACAGGGAGGGCCTACGAGCAGTACTTC.

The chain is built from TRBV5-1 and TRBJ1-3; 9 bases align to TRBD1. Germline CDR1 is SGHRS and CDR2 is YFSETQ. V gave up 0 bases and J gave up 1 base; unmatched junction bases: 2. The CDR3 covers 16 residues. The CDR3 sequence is CASSLAGTGSGNTIYF. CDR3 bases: TGCGCCAGCAGCTTGGCCGGGACAGGGTCTGGAAACACCATATATTTT.

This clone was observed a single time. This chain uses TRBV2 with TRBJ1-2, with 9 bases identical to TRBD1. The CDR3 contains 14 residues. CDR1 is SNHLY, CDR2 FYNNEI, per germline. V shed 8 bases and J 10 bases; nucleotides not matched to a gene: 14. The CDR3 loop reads CASSWEGQGINYTF. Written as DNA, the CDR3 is TGTGCCAGCTCCTGGGAGGGACAGGGAATAAACTACACCTTC.

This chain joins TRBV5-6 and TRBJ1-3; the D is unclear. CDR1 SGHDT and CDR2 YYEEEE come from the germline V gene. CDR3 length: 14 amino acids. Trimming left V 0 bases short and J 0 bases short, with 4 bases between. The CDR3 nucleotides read TGTGCCAGCAGCTTGGACATCTCTGGAAACACCATATATTTT. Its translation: CASSLDISGNTIYF.

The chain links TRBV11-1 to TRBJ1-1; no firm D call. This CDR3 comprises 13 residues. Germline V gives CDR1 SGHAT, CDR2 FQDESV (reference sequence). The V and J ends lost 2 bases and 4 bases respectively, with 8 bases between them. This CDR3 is CASSLRFSTEAFF. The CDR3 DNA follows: TGTGCCAGCAGCTTACGTTTTAGCACTGAAGCTTTCTTT.

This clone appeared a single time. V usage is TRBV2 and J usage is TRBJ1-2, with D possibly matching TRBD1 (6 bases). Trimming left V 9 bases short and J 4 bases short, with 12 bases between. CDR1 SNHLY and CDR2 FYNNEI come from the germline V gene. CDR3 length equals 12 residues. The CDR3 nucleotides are TGTGCCAGTACAGGGACGAGCTATGGCTACACCTTC. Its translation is CASTGTSYGYTF. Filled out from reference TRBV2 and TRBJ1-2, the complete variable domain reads EPEVTQTPSHQVTQMGQEVILRCVPISNHLYFYWYRQILGQKVEFLVSFYNNEISEKSEIFDDQFSVERPDGSNFTLKIRSTKLEDSAMYFCASTGTSYGYTFGSGTRLTVV.

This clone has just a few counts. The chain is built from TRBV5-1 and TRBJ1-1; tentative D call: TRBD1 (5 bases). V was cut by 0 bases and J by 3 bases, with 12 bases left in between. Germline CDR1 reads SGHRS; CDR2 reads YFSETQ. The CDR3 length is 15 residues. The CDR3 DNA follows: TGCGCCAGCAGCTTGGTTCGTGGGGGGGACACTGAAGCTTTCTTT. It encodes CASSLVRGGDTEAFF.

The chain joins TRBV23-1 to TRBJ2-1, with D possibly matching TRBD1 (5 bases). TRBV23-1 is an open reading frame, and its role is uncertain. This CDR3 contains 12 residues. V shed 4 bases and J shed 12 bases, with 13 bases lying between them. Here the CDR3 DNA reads TGCGCCAGCAGTCTGAAATGGCAGGGGCAGTTCTTC. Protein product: CASSLKWQGQFF.

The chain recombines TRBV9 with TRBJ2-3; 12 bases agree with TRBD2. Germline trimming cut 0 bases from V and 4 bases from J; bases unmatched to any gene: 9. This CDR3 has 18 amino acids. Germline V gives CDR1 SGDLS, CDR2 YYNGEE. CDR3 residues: CASSVGLAGGLGADTQYF. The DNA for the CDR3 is TGTGCCAGCAGCGTAGGCCTAGCGGGGGGGCTGGGGGCAGATACGCAGTATTTT.

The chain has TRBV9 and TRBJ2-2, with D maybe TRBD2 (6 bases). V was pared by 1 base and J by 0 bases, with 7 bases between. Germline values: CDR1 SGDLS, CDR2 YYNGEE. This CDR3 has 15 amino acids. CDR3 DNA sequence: TGTGCCAGCAGCGTACGCGGGGCGAACACCGGGGAGCTGTTTTTT. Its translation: CASSVRGANTGELFF.

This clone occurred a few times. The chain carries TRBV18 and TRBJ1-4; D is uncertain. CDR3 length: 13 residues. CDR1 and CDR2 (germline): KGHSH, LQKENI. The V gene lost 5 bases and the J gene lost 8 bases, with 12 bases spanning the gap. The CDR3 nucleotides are TGTGCCAGCTCAACGGGTTCGCGGGAAAAACTGTTTTTT. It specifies CASSTGSREKLFF. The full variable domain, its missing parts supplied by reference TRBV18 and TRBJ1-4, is NAGVMQNPRHLVRRRGQEARLRCSPMKGHSHVYWYRQLPEEGLKFMVYLQKENIIDESGMPKERFSAEFPKEGPSILRIQQVVRGDSAAYFCASSTGSREKLFFGSGTQLSVL.

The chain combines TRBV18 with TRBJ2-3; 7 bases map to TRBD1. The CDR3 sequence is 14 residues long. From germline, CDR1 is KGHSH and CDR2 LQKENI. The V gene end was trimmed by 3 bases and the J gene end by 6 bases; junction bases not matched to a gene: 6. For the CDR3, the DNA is TGTGCCAGCTCACCTCGGGACAGCCTGGATACGCAGTATTTT. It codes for CASSPRDSLDTQYF.

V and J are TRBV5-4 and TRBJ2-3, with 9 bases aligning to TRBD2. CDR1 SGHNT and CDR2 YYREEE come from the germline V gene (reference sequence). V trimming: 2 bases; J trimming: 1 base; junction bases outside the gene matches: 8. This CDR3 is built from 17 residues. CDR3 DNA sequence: TGTGCCAGCAGCTTCCTCTTGATAGCGGGGGGCACAGATACGCAGTATTTT. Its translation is CASSFLLIAGGTDTQYF. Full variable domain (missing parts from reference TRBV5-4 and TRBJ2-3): ETGVTQSPTHLIKTRGQQVTLRCSSQSGHNTVSWYQQALGQGPQFIFQYYREEENGRGNFPPRFSGLQFPNYSSELNVNALELDDSALYLCASSFLLIAGGTDTQYFGPGTRLTVL.

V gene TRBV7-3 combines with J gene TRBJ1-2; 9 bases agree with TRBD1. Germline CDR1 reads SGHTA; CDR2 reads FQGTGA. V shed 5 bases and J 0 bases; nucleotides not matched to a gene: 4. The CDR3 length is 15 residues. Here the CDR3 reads CASSPGQGANYGYTF. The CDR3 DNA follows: TGTGCCAGCAGCCCGGGACAGGGTGCTAACTATGGCTACACCTTC.

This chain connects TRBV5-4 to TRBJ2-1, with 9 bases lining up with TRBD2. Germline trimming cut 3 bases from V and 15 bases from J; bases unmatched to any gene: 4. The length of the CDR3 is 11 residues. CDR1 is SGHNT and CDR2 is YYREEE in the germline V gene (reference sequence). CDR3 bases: TGTGCCAGCAGCTCCGGGACTAGCCCGTTCTTC. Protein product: CASSSGTSPFF.

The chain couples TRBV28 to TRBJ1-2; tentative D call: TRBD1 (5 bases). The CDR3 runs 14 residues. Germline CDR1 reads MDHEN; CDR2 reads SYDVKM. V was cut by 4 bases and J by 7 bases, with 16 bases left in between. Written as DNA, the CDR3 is TGTGCCAGCAGTTCCCCGGGGGGGTTAGGTGGCTACACCTTC. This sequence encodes CASSSPGGLGGYTF.

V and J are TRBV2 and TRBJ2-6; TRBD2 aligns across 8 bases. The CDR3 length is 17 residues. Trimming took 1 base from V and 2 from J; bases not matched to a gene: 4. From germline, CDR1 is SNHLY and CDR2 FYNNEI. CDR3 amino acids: CASSEDGGAPGANVLTF. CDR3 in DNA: TGTGCCAGCAGTGAAGACGGGGGGGCTCCTGGGGCCAACGTCCTGACTTTC.

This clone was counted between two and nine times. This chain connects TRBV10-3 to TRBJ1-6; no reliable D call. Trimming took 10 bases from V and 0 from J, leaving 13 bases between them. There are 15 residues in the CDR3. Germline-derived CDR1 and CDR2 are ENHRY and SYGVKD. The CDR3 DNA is TGTGCCACCATGGGCTCCAACTCCTATAATTCACCCCTCCACTTT. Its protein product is CATMGSNSYNSPLHF.

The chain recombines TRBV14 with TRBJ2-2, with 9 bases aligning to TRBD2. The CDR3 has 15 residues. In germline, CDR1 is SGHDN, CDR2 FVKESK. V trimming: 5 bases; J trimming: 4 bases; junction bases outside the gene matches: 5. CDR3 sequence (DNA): TGTGCCAGCAGCGGTAGCGGGGGAAGCACCGGGGAGCTGTTTTTT. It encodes CASSGSGGSTGELFF. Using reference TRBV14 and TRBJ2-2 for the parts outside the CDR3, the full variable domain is EAGVTQFPSHSVIEKGQTVTLRCDPISGHDNLYWYRRVMGKEIKFLLHFVKESKQDESGMPNNRFLAERTGGTYSTLKVQPAELEDSGVYFCASSGSGGSTGELFFGEGSRLTVL.

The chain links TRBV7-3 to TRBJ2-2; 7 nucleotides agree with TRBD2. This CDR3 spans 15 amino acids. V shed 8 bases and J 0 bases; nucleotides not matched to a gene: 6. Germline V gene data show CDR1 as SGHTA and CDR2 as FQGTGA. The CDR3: CASREAAANTGELFF. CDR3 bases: TGTGCCAGCCGGGAGGCGGCCGCGAACACCGGGGAGCTGTTTTTT.

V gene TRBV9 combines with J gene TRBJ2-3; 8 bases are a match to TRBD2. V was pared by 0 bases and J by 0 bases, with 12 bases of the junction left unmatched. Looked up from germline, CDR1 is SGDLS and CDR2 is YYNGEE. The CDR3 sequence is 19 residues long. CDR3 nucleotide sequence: TGTGCCAGCAGCGTAGGTGAGGCGGGGGGTCTATCGAGCACAGATACGCAGTATTTT. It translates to CASSVGEAGGLSSTDTQYF. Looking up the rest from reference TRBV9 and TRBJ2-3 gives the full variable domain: DSGVTQTPKHLITATGQRVTLRCSPRSGDLSVYWYQQSLDQGLQFLIQYYNGEERAKGNILERFSAQQFPDLHSELNLSSLELGDSALYFCASSVGEAGGLSSTDTQYFGPGTRLTVL.

The CDR3 spells CASSLDGGQETQYF. In DNA form, the CDR3 reads TGTGCCAGCAGCTTAGACGGGGGCCAAGAGACCCAGTACTTC. The genes are TRBV7-6 and TRBJ2-5; D might be TRBD2 (6 bases). V was shortened by 1 base and J by 1 base, with 7 bases between the two germline ends. CDR3 size: 14 residues. Germline-derived CDR1 and CDR2 are SGHVS and FNYEAQ.

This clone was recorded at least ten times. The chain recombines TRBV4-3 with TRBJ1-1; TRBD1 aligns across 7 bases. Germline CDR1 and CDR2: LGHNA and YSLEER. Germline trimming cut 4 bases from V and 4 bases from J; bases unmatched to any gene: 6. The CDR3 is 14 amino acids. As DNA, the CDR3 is TGCGCCAGCAGCCCCACGACAGGGAGCACTGAAGCTTTCTTT. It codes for CASSPTTGSTEAFF.

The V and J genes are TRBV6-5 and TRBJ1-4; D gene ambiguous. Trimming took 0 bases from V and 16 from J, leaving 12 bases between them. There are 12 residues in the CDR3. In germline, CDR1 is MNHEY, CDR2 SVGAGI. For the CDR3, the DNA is TGTGCCAGCAGTTACTCGGGGAGGCTGTGGTTTTTT. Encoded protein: CASSYSGRLWFF.